This TCR beta chain was observed in a study of cytomegalovirus exposure and HLA in healthy donors. Details on this clone: Its target is unknown.

The PCR ran on 60 Vbeta and 13 Jbeta primers. Assay used: immunoSEQ multiplex PCR; TCRdb lists only in-frame clones, some missing. The sample contains roughly 130,000 clones, roughly 8.3% of which appear only once. V was trimmed by 8 bases and J by 4 bases, leaving 12 bases between them. Germline V gene lookup returns CDR1 MDHEN and CDR2 SYDVKM. The CDR3 extends over 12 amino acids. Whole-study findings and limits: There were several of the most significant clusters that appeared linked to common viral pathogens in a later analysis. TCR beta chains numbering more than 150 were designated cytomegalovirus-associated. Productive rates of about 87% or about 30% were seen for most TCR beta V segments in an earlier analysis.

Specimen: PBMCs. V usage is TRBV28 and J usage is TRBJ2-7; tentatively, D is TRBD1 (6 bases). The clonotype originates from a man between 40 and 49 years old in good health and CMV-seronegative. The DNA of the CDR3 is TGTGCCAGCCGGGACAAACCATACGAGCAGTACTTC. Protein sequence: CASRDKPYEQYF.